This record covers a single TCR beta chain. The antigen remains unidentified. This sample is part of a study of T cells after yellow fever vaccination. Study-level information: SMART-Seq v4 Ultra Low Input prepared the low-cell-number fractions. The study's findings and limits: Most clones from primary vaccination resurfaced after the booster (under 97% CD4, approximately 87% CD8).

Template switching by 5'RACE produced TCR cDNA, adding a universal primer site and UMIs. TCRdb reprocessed the 5' RACE reads with MiXCR, giving one entry per CDR3 protein. The profile shows a few hundred thousand distinct CDR3 sequences, 10% to 15% of them singletons. Trimming removed 5 bases from V and 0 bases from J, with 12 bases in between. This CDR3 spans 15 amino acids. CDR1 and CDR2 (germline): SGHTA, FQGNSA. Source: CD4+ T cells sorted from PBMCs, taken 45 days after the yellow fever booster vaccination. V and J are TRBV7-2 and TRBJ2-3; D unresolved. The TCR was taken from a man aged 25 to 45 who received the YFV17D yellow fever vaccine. CDR3 coding DNA: TGTGCCAGCAGCATCCGGGCCCATAGCACAGATACGCAGTATTTT. Translated, it gives CASSIRAHSTDTQYF.